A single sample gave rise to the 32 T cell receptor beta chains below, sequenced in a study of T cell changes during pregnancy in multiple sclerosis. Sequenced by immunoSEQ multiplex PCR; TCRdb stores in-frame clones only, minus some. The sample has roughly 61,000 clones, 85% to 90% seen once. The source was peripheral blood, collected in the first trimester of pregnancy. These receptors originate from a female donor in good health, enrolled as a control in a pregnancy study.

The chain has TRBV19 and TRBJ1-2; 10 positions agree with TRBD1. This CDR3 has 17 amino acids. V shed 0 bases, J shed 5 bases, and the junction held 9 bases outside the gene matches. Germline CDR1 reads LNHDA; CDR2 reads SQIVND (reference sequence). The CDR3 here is CASSIDTGTGELYGYTF. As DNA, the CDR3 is TGTGCCAGTAGTATAGATACCGGGACAGGGGAGTTGTATGGCTACACCTTC.

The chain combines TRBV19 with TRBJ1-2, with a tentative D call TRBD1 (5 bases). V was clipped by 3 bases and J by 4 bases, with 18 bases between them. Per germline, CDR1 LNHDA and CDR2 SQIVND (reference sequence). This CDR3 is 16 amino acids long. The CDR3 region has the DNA TGTGCCAGTAGTATCCGCAGGAGGGGCTCGGGCTATGGCTACACCTTC. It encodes CASSIRRRGSGYGYTF.

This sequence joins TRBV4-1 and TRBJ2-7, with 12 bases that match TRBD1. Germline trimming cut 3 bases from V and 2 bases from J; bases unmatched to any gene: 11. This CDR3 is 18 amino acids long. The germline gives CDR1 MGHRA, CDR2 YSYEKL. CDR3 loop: CASSQGTGGLIGAYEQYF. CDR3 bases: TGCGCCAGCAGCCAGGGGACAGGGGGCTTGATTGGGGCCTACGAGCAGTACTTC.

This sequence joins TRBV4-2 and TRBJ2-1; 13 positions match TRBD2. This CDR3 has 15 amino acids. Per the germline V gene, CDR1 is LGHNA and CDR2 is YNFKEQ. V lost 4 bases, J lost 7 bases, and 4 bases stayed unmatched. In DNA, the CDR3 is TGTGCCAGCAGCCCCGGGACTAGCGGGGCTAATGAGCAGTTCTTC. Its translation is CASSPGTSGANEQFF.

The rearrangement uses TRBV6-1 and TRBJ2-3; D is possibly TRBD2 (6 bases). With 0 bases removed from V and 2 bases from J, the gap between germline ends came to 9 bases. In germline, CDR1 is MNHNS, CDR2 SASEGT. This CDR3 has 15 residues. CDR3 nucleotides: TGTGCCAGCAGTGAAGCTAGCGGCCCCACAGATACGCAGTATTTT. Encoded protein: CASSEASGPTDTQYF.

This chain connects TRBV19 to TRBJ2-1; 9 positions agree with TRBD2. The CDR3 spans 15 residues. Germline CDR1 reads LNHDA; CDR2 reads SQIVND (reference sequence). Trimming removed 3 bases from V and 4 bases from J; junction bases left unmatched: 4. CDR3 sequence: CASSISRGGYNEQFF. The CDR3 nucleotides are TGTGCCAGTAGTATCTCGCGGGGGGGATACAATGAGCAGTTCTTC.

CDR3 residues: CASSYLAGGLSEQYF. The CDR3 nucleotides read TGTGCCAGCAGTTACCTAGCGGGGGGGCTCTCCGAGCAGTACTTC. The V gene is TRBV6-5, the J gene TRBJ2-7, with 12 bases identical to TRBD2. The V gene's germline CDR1 is MNHEY and CDR2 SVGAGI. This CDR3 has 15 amino acids. V lost 2 bases, J lost 6 bases, and 5 bases stayed unmatched.

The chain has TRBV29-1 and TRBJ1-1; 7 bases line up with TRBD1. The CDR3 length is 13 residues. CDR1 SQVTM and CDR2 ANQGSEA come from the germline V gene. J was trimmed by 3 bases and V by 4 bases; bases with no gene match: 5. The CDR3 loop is CSVGEGGHTEAFF. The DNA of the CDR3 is TGCAGCGTTGGAGAAGGGGGCCACACTGAAGCTTTCTTT.

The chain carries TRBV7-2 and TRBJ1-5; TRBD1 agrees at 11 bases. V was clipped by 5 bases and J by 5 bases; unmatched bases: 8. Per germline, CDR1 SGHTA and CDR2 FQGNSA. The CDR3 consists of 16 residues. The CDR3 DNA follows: TGTGCCAGCAGCCCAGAACCGGGACAGGGGGATCAGCCCCAGCATTTT. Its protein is CASSPEPGQGDQPQHF.

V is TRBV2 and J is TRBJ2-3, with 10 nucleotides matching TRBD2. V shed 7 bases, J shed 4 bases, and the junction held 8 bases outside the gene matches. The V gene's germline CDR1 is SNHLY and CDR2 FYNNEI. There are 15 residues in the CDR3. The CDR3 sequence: CASNRGSGGSDTQYF. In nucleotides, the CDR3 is TGTGCCAGCAATCGCGGTAGCGGGGGGTCAGATACGCAGTATTTT.

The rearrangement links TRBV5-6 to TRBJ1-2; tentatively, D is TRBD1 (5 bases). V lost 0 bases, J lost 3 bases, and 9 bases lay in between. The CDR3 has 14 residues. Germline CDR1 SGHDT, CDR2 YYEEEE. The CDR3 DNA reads TGTGCCAGCAGCTTGGCGGACATGGACTATGGCTACACCTTC. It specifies CASSLADMDYGYTF.

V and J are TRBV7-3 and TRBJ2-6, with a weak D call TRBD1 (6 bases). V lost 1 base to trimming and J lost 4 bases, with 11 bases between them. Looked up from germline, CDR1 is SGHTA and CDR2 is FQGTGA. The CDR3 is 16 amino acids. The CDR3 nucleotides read TGTGCCAGCAGCTTAATCACAGGGTCCGGGGCCAACGTCCTGACTTTC. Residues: CASSLITGSGANVLTF.

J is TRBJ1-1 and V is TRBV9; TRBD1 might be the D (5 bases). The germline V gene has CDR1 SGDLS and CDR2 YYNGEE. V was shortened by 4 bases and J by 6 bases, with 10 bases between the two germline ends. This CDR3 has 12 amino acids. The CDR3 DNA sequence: TGTGCCAGCAGCCCCGGGGGGGCTGAAGCTTTCTTT. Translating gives CASSPGGAEAFF.

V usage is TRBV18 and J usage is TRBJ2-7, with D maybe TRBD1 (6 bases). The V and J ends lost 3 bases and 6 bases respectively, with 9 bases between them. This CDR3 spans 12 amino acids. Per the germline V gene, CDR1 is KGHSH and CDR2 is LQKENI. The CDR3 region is CASSPTGTEQYF. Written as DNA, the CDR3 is TGTGCCAGCTCACCCACAGGGACCGAGCAGTACTTC.

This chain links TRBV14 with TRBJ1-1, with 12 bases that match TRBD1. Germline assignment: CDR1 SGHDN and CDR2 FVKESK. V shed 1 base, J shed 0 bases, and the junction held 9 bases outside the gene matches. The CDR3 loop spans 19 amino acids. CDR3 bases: TGTGCCAGCAGCCAAGTGTGGGACAGGGGGCGCGGAATGAACACTGAAGCTTTCTTT. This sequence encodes CASSQVWDRGRGMNTEAFF. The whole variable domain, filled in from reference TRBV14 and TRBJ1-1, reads EAGVTQFPSHSVIEKGQTVTLRCDPISGHDNLYWYRRVMGKEIKFLLHFVKESKQDESGMPNNRFLAERTGGTYSTLKVQPAELEDSGVYFCASSQVWDRGRGMNTEAFFGQGTRLTVV.

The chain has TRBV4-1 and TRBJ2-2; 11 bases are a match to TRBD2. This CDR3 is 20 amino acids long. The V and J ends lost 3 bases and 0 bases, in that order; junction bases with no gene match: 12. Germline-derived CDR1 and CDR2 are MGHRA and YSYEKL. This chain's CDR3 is CASSHGLIAGGNANTGELFF. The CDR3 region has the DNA TGCGCCAGCAGCCATGGACTGATAGCGGGGGGGAACGCGAACACCGGGGAGCTGTTTTTT.

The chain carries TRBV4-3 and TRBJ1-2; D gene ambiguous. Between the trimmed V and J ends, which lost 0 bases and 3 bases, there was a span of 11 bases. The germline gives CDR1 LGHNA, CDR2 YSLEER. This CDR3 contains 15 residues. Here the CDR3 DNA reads TGCGCCAGCAGCCAAGATCTTCAGGTATACTATGGCTACACCTTC. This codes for CASSQDLQVYYGYTF.

The CDR3 spells CASSQDMAPGAFF. CDR3 DNA: TGTGCCAGCAGCCAAGATATGGCCCCAGGAGCTTTCTTT. V is TRBV4-2 and J is TRBJ1-1, with D unclear. The length of the CDR3 is 13 residues. V shed 0 bases and J shed 10 bases, with 12 bases lying between them. Germline values: CDR1 LGHNA, CDR2 YNFKEQ.

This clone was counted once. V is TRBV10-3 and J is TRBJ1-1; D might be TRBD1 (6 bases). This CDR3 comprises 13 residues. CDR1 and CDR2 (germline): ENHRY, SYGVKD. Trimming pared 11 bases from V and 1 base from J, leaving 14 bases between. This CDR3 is CAVQGSQNTEAFF. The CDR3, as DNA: TGTGCCGTCCAGGGGTCCCAGAACACTGAAGCTTTCTTT.

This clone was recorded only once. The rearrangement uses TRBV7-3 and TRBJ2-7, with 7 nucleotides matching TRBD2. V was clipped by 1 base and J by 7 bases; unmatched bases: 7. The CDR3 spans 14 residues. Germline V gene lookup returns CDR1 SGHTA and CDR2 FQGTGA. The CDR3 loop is CASSLSSGAGEQYF. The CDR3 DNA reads TGTGCCAGCAGCTTAAGCAGCGGGGCGGGGGAGCAGTACTTC.

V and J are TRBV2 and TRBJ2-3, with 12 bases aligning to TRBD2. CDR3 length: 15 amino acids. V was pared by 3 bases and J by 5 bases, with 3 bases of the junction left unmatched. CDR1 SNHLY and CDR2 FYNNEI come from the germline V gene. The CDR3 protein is CASSDPSGGEDTQYF. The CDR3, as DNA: TGTGCCAGCAGTGACCCTAGCGGGGGGGAAGATACGCAGTATTTT.

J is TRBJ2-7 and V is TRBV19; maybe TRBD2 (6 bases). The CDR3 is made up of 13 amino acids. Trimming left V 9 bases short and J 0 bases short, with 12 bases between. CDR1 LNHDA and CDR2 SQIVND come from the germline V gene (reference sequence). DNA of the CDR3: TGTGCCAGCGCGGGACTTCTCTCCTACGAGCAGTACTTC. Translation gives CASAGLLSYEQYF.

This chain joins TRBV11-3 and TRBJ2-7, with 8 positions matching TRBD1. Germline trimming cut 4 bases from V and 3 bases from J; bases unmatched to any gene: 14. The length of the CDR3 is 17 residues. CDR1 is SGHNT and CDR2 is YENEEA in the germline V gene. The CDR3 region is CASSSTGPRDRFYEQYF. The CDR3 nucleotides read TGTGCCAGCAGCTCTACCGGTCCCCGGGACAGGTTCTACGAGCAGTACTTC. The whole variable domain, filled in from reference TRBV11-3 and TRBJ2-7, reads EAGVVQSPRYKIIEKKQPVAFWCNPISGHNTLYWYLQNLGQGPELLIRYENEEAVDDSQLPKDRFSAERLKGVDSTLKIQPAELGDSAVYLCASSSTGPRDRFYEQYFGPGTRLTVT.

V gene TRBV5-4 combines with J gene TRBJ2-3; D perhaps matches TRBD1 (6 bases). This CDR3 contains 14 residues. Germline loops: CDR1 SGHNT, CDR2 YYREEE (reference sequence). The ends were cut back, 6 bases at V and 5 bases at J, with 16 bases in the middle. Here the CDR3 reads CASTLQAGEDTQYF. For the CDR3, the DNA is TGTGCCAGCACCCTCCAAGCAGGGGAAGATACGCAGTATTTT.

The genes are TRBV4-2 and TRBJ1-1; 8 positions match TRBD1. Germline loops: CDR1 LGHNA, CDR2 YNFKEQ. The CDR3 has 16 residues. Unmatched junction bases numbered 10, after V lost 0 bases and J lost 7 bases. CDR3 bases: TGTGCCAGCAGCCAAGATGCCGACAGGGGTGGAAATGAAGCTTTCTTT. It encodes CASSQDADRGGNEAFF.

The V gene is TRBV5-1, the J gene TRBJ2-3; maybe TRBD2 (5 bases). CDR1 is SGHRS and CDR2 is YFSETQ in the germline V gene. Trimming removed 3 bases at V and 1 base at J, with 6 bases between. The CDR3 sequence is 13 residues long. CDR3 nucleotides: TGCGCCAGCAGCTCGCGGGGCACAGATACGCAGTATTTT. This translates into CASSSRGTDTQYF.

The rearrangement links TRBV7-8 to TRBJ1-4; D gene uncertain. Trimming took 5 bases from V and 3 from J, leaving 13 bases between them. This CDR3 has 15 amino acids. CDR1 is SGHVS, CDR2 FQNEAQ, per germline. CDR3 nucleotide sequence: TGTGCCAGCAGCCCGAACTCCCTCCCTAATGAAAAACTGTTTTTT. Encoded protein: CASSPNSLPNEKLFF.

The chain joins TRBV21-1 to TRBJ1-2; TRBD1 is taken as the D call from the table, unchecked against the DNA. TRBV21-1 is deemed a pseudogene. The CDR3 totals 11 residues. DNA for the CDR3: TGTGCCAGAGGGGCGGCCGTTGGCTACACCTTC. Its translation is CARGAAVGYTF.

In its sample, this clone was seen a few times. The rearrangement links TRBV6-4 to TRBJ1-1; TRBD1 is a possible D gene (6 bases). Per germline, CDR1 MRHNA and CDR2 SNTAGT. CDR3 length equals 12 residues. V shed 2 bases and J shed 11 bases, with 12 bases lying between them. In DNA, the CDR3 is TGTGCCAGCAGTGACAGGGCAGGGGAGGCTTTCTTT. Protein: CASSDRAGEAFF.

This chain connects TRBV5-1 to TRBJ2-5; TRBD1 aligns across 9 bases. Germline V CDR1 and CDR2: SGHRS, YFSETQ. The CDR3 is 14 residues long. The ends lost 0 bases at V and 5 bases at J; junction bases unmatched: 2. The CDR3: CASSLGQGVETQYF. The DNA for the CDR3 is TGCGCCAGCAGCTTGGGACAGGGGGTCGAGACCCAGTACTTC. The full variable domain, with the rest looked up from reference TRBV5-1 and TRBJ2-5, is KAGVTQTPRYLIKTRGQQVTLSCSPISGHRSVSWYQQTPGQGLQFLFEYFSETQRNKGNFPGRFSGRQFSNSRSEMNVSTLELGDSALYLCASSLGQGVETQYFGPGTRLLVL.

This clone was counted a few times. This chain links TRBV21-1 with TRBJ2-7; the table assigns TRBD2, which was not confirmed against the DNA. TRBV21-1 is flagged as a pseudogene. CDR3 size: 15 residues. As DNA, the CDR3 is TGTGCCAGCAGCCTCGCCGGGACTAGTAAGGACGAGCAGTACTTC. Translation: CASSLAGTSKDEQYF.

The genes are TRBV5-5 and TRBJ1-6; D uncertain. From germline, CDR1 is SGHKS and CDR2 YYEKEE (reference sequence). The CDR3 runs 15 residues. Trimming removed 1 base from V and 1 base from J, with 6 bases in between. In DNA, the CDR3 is TGTGCCAGCAGCTTGTTGAGGTCCTATAATTCACCCCTCCACTTT. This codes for CASSLLRSYNSPLHF.